This record covers a single T cell receptor (beta chain). The sample comes from a study of blood T cell repertoires in COVID-19. Some clones are missing from TCRdb's copy, which holds only in-frame ones; the method was immunoSEQ multiplex PCR. Found here are under 500,000 clones, approximately 90% of them singletons; the top ten hold 4% to 5.5%. This clonotype was sampled from a woman in her 30s with acute or convalescent COVID-19. Sequenced input: peripheral blood.

CDR3 in DNA: TGCGCCAGCAGCTTGGGTTCTTTCGGGGACTCTGGCTACACCTTC. Translated: CASSLGSFGDSGYTF. V and J are TRBV5-1 and TRBJ1-2, with D possibly TRBD1 on 5 matching bases. V shed 0 bases and J shed 7 bases, with 16 bases lying between them. The CDR3 loop spans 15 amino acids. CDR1 is SGHRS and CDR2 is YFSETQ in the germline V gene.